This entry lists 26 T cell receptor beta chains sequenced from one sample in a study of blood T cells in healthy people across ages. Together with a sample-barcoded 5' primer, a J-beta primer mix was included in a second PCR lasting 7 to 11 cycles. MiXCR, applied by TCRdb to the 5' RACE reads, yields one record per CDR3 protein. The sample lists approximately 1,000,000 distinct CDR3 sequences; 40% to 50% were seen once. The sequenced material came from blood. The origin of the receptors is a woman aged 55-70 years in good health.

The chain couples TRBV20-1 to TRBJ1-5; 10 bases align to TRBD1. Germline values: CDR1 DFQATT, CDR2 SNEGSKA (reference sequence). The CDR3 length is 15 residues. The J segment lost 7 bases and the V segment lost 6 bases, leaving 12 bases of the junction unmatched. The CDR3 region is CSAPLDRGLEQPQHF. DNA for the CDR3: TGCAGTGCGCCCCTTGACAGGGGGCTGGAGCAGCCCCAGCATTTT.

This clonotype was counted between two and nine times. The V gene is TRBV21-1, the J gene TRBJ2-1; the table's D call TRBD2 went unverified against the DNA. TRBV21-1 is a pseudogene locus. The CDR3 sequence is 16 residues long. The CDR3 DNA sequence: TGTGCCAGCAGCAAAGATCCTAGCGGCAACAACAATGAGCAGTTCTTC. It codes for CASSKDPSGNNNEQFF.

The rearrangement joins TRBV7-6 to TRBJ2-5; TRBD2 matches 11 bases. The CDR3 runs to 16 residues. Trimming removed 5 bases from V and 5 bases from J; junction bases left unmatched: 10. Germline lookup yields CDR1 SGHVS and CDR2 FNYEAQ. CDR3 region: CASSANSGRAGETQYF. The CDR3 DNA sequence: TGTGCCAGCAGCGCCAATAGCGGGAGGGCCGGGGAGACCCAGTACTTC. The variable domain in full, with the rest retrieved from reference TRBV7-6 and TRBJ2-5, is GAGVSQSPRYKVTKRGQDVALRCDPISGHVSLYWYRQALGQGPEFLTYFNYEAQQDKSGLPNDRFSAERPEGSISTLTIQRTEQRDSAMYRCASSANSGRAGETQYFGPGTRLLVL.

The rearrangement links TRBV27 to TRBJ1-2, with a possible D match to TRBD1 (5 bases). The CDR3 spans 16 residues. Trimming cost V 6 bases and J 6 bases, with 23 bases left between them. The germline V gene encodes CDR1 MNHEY and CDR2 SMNVEV (reference sequence). CDR3 sequence (DNA): TGTGCCAGCAGACAAACTTCGATATGGGGGGTCGATGGCTACACCTTC. It encodes CASRQTSIWGVDGYTF.

The rearrangement joins TRBV18 to TRBJ2-7; 11 nucleotides match TRBD1. Germline V gene data show CDR1 as KGHSH and CDR2 as LQKENI. This CDR3 has 16 residues. Trimming at V came to 0 bases and at J to 4 bases, leaving 5 bases not matched to a gene. The CDR3 nucleotides are TGTGCCAGCTCACCACCCCGGGACAGGGGGGTTTACGAGCAGTACTTC. Translated: CASSPPRDRGVYEQYF.

The chain joins TRBV6-6 to TRBJ1-2; weak D call: TRBD1 (5 bases). The CDR3 contains 14 residues. Germline CDR1 is MNHNY and CDR2 is SVGAGI (reference sequence). Deletions cut 7 bases from V and 8 bases from J, with 20 bases between. The CDR3 reads CASTLGGTAQGYTF. The CDR3 DNA follows: TGTGCCAGCACACTAGGTGGGACGGCGCAGGGCTACACCTTC.

The J gene is TRBJ2-6, the V gene TRBV12-3 or TRBV12-4, with 8 nucleotides matching TRBD2. This CDR3 spans 18 amino acids. V shed 6 bases, J shed 0 bases, and the junction held 10 bases outside the gene matches. The CDR3 reads CASRPEREHGSGANVLTF. The CDR3 bases are TGTGCCAGCAGACCGGAGCGGGAGCACGGCTCTGGGGCCAACGTCCTGACTTTC.

The chain is built from TRBV29-1 and TRBJ1-1; 10 nucleotides line up with TRBD1. The CDR3 totals 14 residues. The germline gives CDR1 SQVTM, CDR2 ANQGSEA. V dropped 5 bases and J dropped 0; count of bases not matched to a gene: 3. The CDR3 nucleotides read TGCAGCGTTCGACAGGGGGCAATGAACACTGAAGCTTTCTTT. Its translation is CSVRQGAMNTEAFF.

In its sample, this clonotype was seen a few times. This chain links TRBV6-2 or TRBV6-3 with TRBJ2-5; TRBD2 is a possible D gene (5 bases). V was pared by 10 bases and J by 2 bases, with 8 bases between. From germline, CDR1 is MNHEY and CDR2 SVGEGT. The CDR3 contains 11 residues. CDR3 DNA sequence: TGTGCCACCGAGCGGCAAGAGACCCAGTACTTC. It translates to CATERQETQYF.

The table lists this clonotype with many counts. The genes are TRBV7-9 and TRBJ1-6, with TRBD1 as a possible D gene (5 bases). The CDR3 runs 16 residues. The V end lost 3 bases, the J end lost 10 bases, and 19 bases lay between the germline ends. The germline CDR1 and CDR2 sequences are SEHNR and FQNEAQ (reference sequence). The CDR3 protein is CASSFPAGGRESPLHF. CDR3 DNA: TGTGCCAGCAGCTTTCCGGCTGGGGGAAGAGAATCACCCCTCCACTTT.

This clonotype showed up just once. The chain employs TRBV20-1 and TRBJ2-5, with 10 nucleotides matching TRBD2. This CDR3 is built from 13 residues. Per germline, CDR1 DFQATT and CDR2 SNEGSKA (reference sequence). With V trimmed by 6 bases and J by 4 bases, 5 bases remained unmatched. The CDR3 loop reads CSARQREGETQYF. In DNA form, the CDR3 reads TGCAGTGCGAGACAGCGGGAGGGAGAGACCCAGTACTTC.

V gene TRBV10-3 combines with J gene TRBJ2-4, with D possibly called TRBD1 or TRBD2 (5 bases each). This CDR3 contains 14 residues. V was trimmed by 10 bases and J by 0 bases, leaving 13 bases between them. CDR1 ENHRY and CDR2 SYGVKD come from the germline V gene. The DNA for the CDR3 is TGTGCCACACAATCCGGGACAGCCAAAAACATTCAGTACTTC. Translated, it gives CATQSGTAKNIQYF.

The rearrangement uses TRBV5-1 and TRBJ2-5, with 8 nucleotides matching TRBD2. V trimming: 5 bases; J trimming: 5 bases; junction bases outside the gene matches: 11. This CDR3 is 15 amino acids long. Germline V gene lookup returns CDR1 SGHRS and CDR2 YFSETQ. The CDR3: CASRAGAGGYETQYF. DNA for the CDR3: TGCGCCAGCAGGGCCGGCGCGGGAGGTTACGAGACCCAGTACTTC.

This clonotype came up a few times. This chain connects TRBV15 to TRBJ2-7, with a tentative D call TRBD1 (5 bases). Germline CDR1 LNHNV, CDR2 YYDKDF (reference sequence). This CDR3 spans 15 amino acids. The germline V and J ends were trimmed by 0 bases and 2 bases, with 11 bases remaining between them. For the CDR3, the DNA is TGTGCCACCAGCAGAGAAAGGGGAATCACCTACGAGCAGTACTTC. Residues: CATSRERGITYEQYF.

The chain is built from TRBV13 and TRBJ2-2, with 10 bases lining up with TRBD1. The V gene's germline CDR1 is PRHDT and CDR2 FYEKMQ (reference sequence). Germline trimming cut 2 bases from V and 1 base from J; bases unmatched to any gene: 7. The CDR3 spans 18 residues. The DNA for the CDR3 is TGTGCCAGCAGCTTAAGACAGGGGGCTGGATTGAACACCGGGGAGCTGTTTTTT. This translates into CASSLRQGAGLNTGELFF.

This chain joins TRBV2 and TRBJ2-5, with TRBD2 as a possible D gene (5 bases). V shed 8 bases and J shed 2 bases, with 12 bases lying between them. Germline assignment: CDR1 SNHLY and CDR2 FYNNEI. The CDR3 length is 13 residues. In DNA, the CDR3 is TGTGCCAGCGCCCGCCCGGGACAAGAGACCCAGTACTTC. It specifies CASARPGQETQYF.

The chain uses TRBV5-1 and TRBJ2-5; D gene ambiguous. CDR3 length: 15 amino acids. The V and J ends lost 4 bases and 11 bases respectively, with 24 bases between them. The germline gives CDR1 SGHRS, CDR2 YFSETQ. The chain's CDR3 is CASSQWIGKSNEQYF. The DNA for the CDR3 is TGCGCCAGCAGCCAGTGGATAGGGAAGAGCAATGAGCAGTACTTC.

This sequence joins TRBV6-4 and TRBJ2-4, with 8 bases identical to TRBD1. Gene TRBJ2-5 matches the end of the DNA better, so the J call may be wrong. Per the germline V gene, CDR1 is MRHNA and CDR2 is SNTAGT. The CDR3 length is 14 residues. The CDR3 spells CVTGWAGGKETQYF. The CDR3 DNA is TGTGTCACCGGATGGGCAGGGGGCAAAGAGACCCAGTACTTC.

This clonotype was counted a few times. The rearrangement uses TRBV12-3 or TRBV12-4 and TRBJ2-5, with 7 bases that match TRBD2. The CDR3 sequence is 15 residues long. V lost 7 bases and J lost 4; bases outside the gene matches: 12. CDR3 protein: CASNSGGVSGETQYF. The CDR3 DNA reads TGTGCCAGCAACTCGGGGGGAGTCTCGGGAGAGACCCAGTACTTC.

The V call is TRBV9, the J call TRBJ2-2; 10 bases fit TRBD1. There are 15 residues in the CDR3. V was pared by 3 bases and J by 7 bases, with 6 bases of the junction left unmatched. The V gene's germline CDR1 is SGDLS and CDR2 YYNGEE. The CDR3 DNA sequence: TGTGCCAGCAGCGAGCGGACAGGGGGGATCGGGGAGCTGTTTTTT. Translation gives CASSERTGGIGELFF.

The V and J genes are TRBV20-1 and TRBJ2-7, with TRBD1 identical over 8 bases. The CDR3 is 14 amino acids. V was clipped by 1 base and J by 2 bases; unmatched bases: 4. The germline V gene encodes CDR1 DFQATT and CDR2 SNEGSKA (reference sequence). The DNA of the CDR3 is TGCAGTGCTAGAGTCCCGGGACAGGCCTACGAGCAGTACTTC. Amino acids: CSARVPGQAYEQYF.

The J gene is TRBJ2-1, the V gene TRBV9; a weak D match, TRBD1 (6 bases). The V and J ends lost 3 bases and 4 bases respectively, with 11 bases between them. CDR1 and CDR2 (germline): SGDLS, YYNGEE. The CDR3 length is 14 residues. The CDR3 DNA sequence: TGTGCCAGCAGCGACAGGGACAATTACAATGAGCAGTTCTTC. This sequence encodes CASSDRDNYNEQFF.

The gene calls are TRBV29-1 and TRBJ1-1, with TRBD1 matching 9 bases. The CDR3 spans 15 residues. V lost 7 bases to trimming and J lost 0 bases; unmatched junction nucleotides: 9. Germline V CDR1 and CDR2: SQVTM, ANQGSEA. The DNA for the CDR3 is TGCAGCGCCCGGGACAGGGTCAATTTGAACACTGAAGCTTTCTTT. Translating it yields CSARDRVNLNTEAFF.

The table lists this clonotype with a few counts. V usage is TRBV29-1 and J usage is TRBJ2-3; 15 nucleotides align to TRBD2. Trimming removed 4 bases from V and 4 bases from J; junction bases left unmatched: 3. The CDR3 loop spans 15 amino acids. Germline CDR1 is SQVTM and CDR2 is ANQGSEA. The CDR3 protein is CSVVGLAGGPDTQYF. The CDR3 DNA follows: TGCAGCGTTGTCGGACTAGCGGGAGGGCCAGATACGCAGTATTTT.

The rearrangement joins TRBV15 to TRBJ2-7, with 7 positions matching TRBD1. The CDR3 covers 14 residues. The V gene's germline CDR1 is LNHNV and CDR2 YYDKDF (reference sequence). The V segment lost 2 bases and the J segment 2 bases; nucleotides outside the gene matches: 3. The CDR3 nucleotides read TGTGCCACCAGCAGATCGACAGGGCCCTACGAGCAGTACTTC. Its protein is CATSRSTGPYEQYF. The whole variable domain, remainder taken from reference TRBV15 and TRBJ2-7, is DAMVIQNPRYQVTQFGKPVTLSCSQTLNHNVMYWYQQKSSQAPKLLFHYYDKDFNNEADTPDNFQSRRPNTSFCFLDIRSPGLGDTAMYLCATSRSTGPYEQYFGPGTRLTVT.

The CDR3 here is CASSSTLAGGRVKETQFF. In DNA form, the CDR3 reads TGTGCCAGCAGCTCCACCTTAGCGGGAGGGCGGGTAAAAGAGACCCAGTTCTTC. The chain is built from TRBV5-4 and TRBJ2-5; 11 bases are shared with TRBD2. Judging by the DNA end, TRBJ2-1 fits better; the J call may be wrong. The CDR3 loop spans 18 amino acids. Germline CDR1 is SGHNT and CDR2 is YYREEE (reference sequence).